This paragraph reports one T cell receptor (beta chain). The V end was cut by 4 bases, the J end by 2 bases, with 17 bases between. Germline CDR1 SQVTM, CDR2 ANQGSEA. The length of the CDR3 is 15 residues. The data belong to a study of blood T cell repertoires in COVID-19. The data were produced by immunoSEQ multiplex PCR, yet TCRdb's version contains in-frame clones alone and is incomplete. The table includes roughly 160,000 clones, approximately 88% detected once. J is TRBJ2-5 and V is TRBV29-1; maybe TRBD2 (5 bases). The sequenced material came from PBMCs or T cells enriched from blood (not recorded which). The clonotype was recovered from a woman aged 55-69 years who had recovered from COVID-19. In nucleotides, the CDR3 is TGCAGCGTTGGGGGTGCCGGGAAGGAACAAGAGACCCAGTACTTC. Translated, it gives CSVGGAGKEQETQYF.